This TCR beta chain was identified during a study of blood T cell repertoires in COVID-19. Across the study: T cells, B-cell-depleted T cells, or PBMCs provided the cDNA or gDNA that served as material.

Authors' methods: Amplification with reference gene primers provided the estimates of nucleated cell counts. Repertoires were generated with immunoSEQ multiplex PCR, while TCRdb's copy carries only in-frame clones and drops some. The V and J calls and clone size were taken over from that table, and D and trimming were inferred from the DNA. The top ten clones hold about 17% of a sample with some 19,000 clones, about 88% of them seen once. Germline V gene data show CDR1 as SGHVS and CDR2 as FNYEAQ. The V and J ends lost 0 bases and 4 bases respectively, with 19 bases between them. The CDR3 length is 18 residues. This clone has a single count.

This chain uses TRBV7-6 with TRBJ2-1, with D perhaps TRBD2 (5 bases). Sequencing was carried out using peripheral blood. The receptor's source is a man between 65 and 85 years old with acute or convalescent COVID-19. The CDR3 sequence is CASSLAFFTGGGYNEQFF. In DNA, the CDR3 is TGTGCCAGCAGCTTAGCCTTTTTTACCGGAGGCGGATACAATGAGCAGTTCTTC.